The following is a TCR beta chain sequence with its context. This specimen comes from a study of blood T cell repertoires in COVID-19. Study-level background: COVID-19 samples collected from the United States, Italy and Spain covered acute and convalescent phases.

V lost 4 bases and J lost 2, with 10 bases in between. The CDR3 is 14 amino acids. The germline V gene has CDR1 SGDLS and CDR2 YYNGEE. Source study methods: Amplified reference gene primers provided the basis for estimating nucleated cell counts. TCRdb keeps only in-frame clones here, not all; method: immunoSEQ multiplex PCR. V, J and clone size are taken as reported in that table, and D and trimming were inferred from the DNA itself. The top ten clones hold 1.5% to 1.8% of a sample with 350,000 to 450,000 clones, approximately 89% of them seen once. Sequencing was done on a sample of peripheral blood. The sequence was collected from a woman aged 40-49 years with COVID-19, enrolled during active disease. This chain links TRBV9 with TRBJ1-3; the D gene is possibly TRBD1 (6 bases). The CDR3 DNA sequence: TGTGCCAGCAGCCCACGGACAGCTGGAAACACCATATATTTT. It translates to CASSPRTAGNTIYF.